Listed here are 8 T cell receptor beta chains from one sample, sequenced in a study of human thymus T cells. Repertoires were generated with immunoSEQ multiplex PCR, while TCRdb's copy carries only in-frame clones and drops some. The sample yields 86,000 or so clones, just over 95% seen once. From resections taken during corrective heart surgery, the thymus tissue was obtained. The source material was thymus tissue. The receptors originated from a boy under two years old with a congenital heart defect but otherwise immunologically healthy.

The rearrangement joins TRBV6-4 to TRBJ2-1; 11 nucleotides match TRBD2. This CDR3 is built from 16 residues. Trimming took 0 bases from V and 3 from J; bases not matched to a gene: 1. Germline assignment: CDR1 MRHNA and CDR2 SNTAGT. CDR3 loop: CASSDSGLADYNEQFF. The CDR3 bases are TGTGCCAGCAGTGACTCGGGACTAGCGGACTACAATGAGCAGTTCTTC.

The chain links TRBV5-6 to TRBJ1-3; a weak D match, TRBD1 (6 bases). The V gene lost 4 bases and the J gene lost 8 bases, with 22 bases spanning the gap. CDR3 size: 16 residues. Germline assignment: CDR1 SGHDT and CDR2 YYEEEE. The CDR3 DNA sequence: TGTGCCAGCAGCCGTGCGGGGGCCCGCCGCGGAGACACCATATATTTT. Its translation is CASSRAGARRGDTIYF.

The chain employs TRBV5-6 and TRBJ2-3, with TRBD1 matching 9 bases. J gave up 2 bases and V 4 bases, and 14 bases lay outside the gene matches. This CDR3 has 18 residues. Germline CDR1 and CDR2: SGHDT and YYEEEE. The CDR3 here is CASSRRDRVRGATDTQYF. DNA of the CDR3: TGTGCCAGCAGCCGACGGGACAGGGTAAGGGGGGCCACAGATACGCAGTATTTT.

This chain joins TRBV10-1 and TRBJ2-1; TRBD2 matches 9 bases. The germline CDR1 and CDR2 sequences are WNHNN and SYGVQD (reference sequence). V was clipped by 5 bases and J by 8 bases; unmatched bases: 4. This CDR3 is 13 amino acids long. CDR3 sequence (DNA): TGCGCCAGCAGTCGGACTAGCGTGGATGAGCAGTTCTTC. It translates to CASSRTSVDEQFF.

The sample holds a few counts of this clone. The chain employs TRBV5-1 and TRBJ2-7, with TRBD2 matching over 14 bases. The V gene end was trimmed by 3 bases and the J gene end by 2 bases; junction bases not matched to a gene: 10. CDR1 is SGHRS, CDR2 YFSETQ, per germline. The CDR3 covers 18 residues. CDR3 region: CASSSAGTSGGKAYEQYF. For the CDR3, the DNA is TGCGCCAGCAGCTCAGCCGGGACTAGCGGGGGTAAAGCCTACGAGCAGTACTTC. Based on the CDR3 plus reference TRBV5-1 and TRBJ2-7, the full variable domain is KAGVTQTPRYLIKTRGQQVTLSCSPISGHRSVSWYQQTPGQGLQFLFEYFSETQRNKGNFPGRFSGRQFSNSRSEMNVSTLELGDSALYLCASSSAGTSGGKAYEQYFGPGTRLTVT.

The CDR3 here is CASSLAGPSLNYGYTF. In nucleotides, the CDR3 is TGTGCCAGCAGCTTGGCTGGACCTAGTCTTAACTATGGCTACACCTTC. V is TRBV5-5 and J is TRBJ1-2, with D unclear. The germline gives CDR1 SGHKS, CDR2 YYEKEE (reference sequence). The CDR3 has 16 residues. V was pared by 0 bases and J by 1 base, with 13 bases between.

The chain recombines TRBV7-9 with TRBJ1-6; no clear D gene. The CDR3 has 15 residues. In germline, CDR1 is SEHNR, CDR2 FQNEAQ (reference sequence). Trimming pared 3 bases from V and 9 bases from J, leaving 15 bases between. Written as DNA, the CDR3 is TGTGCCAGCAGCTTTAGGGCAGGTTTGACTTCACCCCTCCACTTT. This codes for CASSFRAGLTSPLHF.

CDR3 coding DNA: TGTGCCAGCTCACAGGCAGAGGTAGGCTACGAGCAGTACTTC. Protein sequence: CASSQAEVGYEQYF. The rearrangement links TRBV18 to TRBJ2-7; D call uncertain. Germline CDR1 and CDR2: KGHSH and LQKENI. The CDR3 is 14 amino acids. With 4 bases removed from V and 3 bases from J, the gap between germline ends came to 13 bases.